This T cell receptor (beta chain) was profiled in a study of T cell changes during pregnancy in multiple sclerosis. Sequencing used immunoSEQ multiplex PCR; TCRdb keeps in-frame clones, though not all of them. The sample holds approximately 46,000 clones, roughly 92% seen once. Germline loops: CDR1 MNHNY, CDR2 SVGAGI (reference sequence). This CDR3 spans 15 amino acids. Trimming removed 6 bases from V and 1 base from J; junction bases left unmatched: 4. Sequencing was performed on CD4+ T cells from peripheral blood mononuclear cells, taken after pregnancy. The receptor's source is a female donor with multiple sclerosis, enrolled in a pregnancy study. The chain carries TRBV6-6 and TRBJ2-5; 11 positions agree with TRBD1. CDR3 nucleotides: TGTGCCAGCAGCCGGGGACAGGGGGGCCAAGAGACCCAGTACTTC. This codes for CASSRGQGGQETQYF.